The sequence of this T cell receptor beta chain was determined in a study of blood T cell repertoires in COVID-19. Study as a whole: Material from acute and convalescent COVID-19 was sourced from the United States, Italy and Spain.

Data came from immunoSEQ multiplex PCR; TCRdb stores just in-frame clones and leaves some out. The data hold 260,000 or so clones, with over 75% observed a single time. Source material: peripheral blood. The sequence was collected from a man younger than 35 with active or convalescent COVID-19.

In nucleotides, the CDR3 is TGTGCCAGCAGCTTCAGCCGGGACAGGACATCCTACGAGCAGTACTTC. Amino acids: CASSFSRDRTSYEQYF. J is TRBJ2-7 and V is TRBV7-8; 8 positions match TRBD1. CDR3 length: 16 residues. Unmatched junction bases numbered 8, after V lost 3 bases and J lost 1 base. Germline V gene lookup returns CDR1 SGHVS and CDR2 FQNEAQ.